The 18 T cell receptor beta chains in this list originate from one sample, sequenced in a study of cytomegalovirus exposure and HLA in healthy donors. PCR involved 60 Vbeta and 13 Jbeta primers. Here immunoSEQ multiplex PCR was the method, and the copy in TCRdb shows in-frame clones only, minus some. The sample has under 110,000 clones; more than 75% are singletons. Input material: PBMCs. These receptors all stem from a woman in her forties or fifties in good health and CMV-seropositive.

This rearrangement joins TRBV4-1 to TRBJ2-1; possibly TRBD2 for D (5 bases). Germline-derived CDR1 and CDR2 are MGHRA and YSYEKL. Trimming removed 0 bases from V and 0 bases from J, with 12 bases in between. There are 17 residues in the CDR3. This CDR3 reads CASSQDPLGSSYNEQFF. For the CDR3, the DNA is TGCGCCAGCAGCCAAGATCCCCTAGGGAGCTCCTACAATGAGCAGTTCTTC.

The chain links TRBV6-1 to TRBJ2-7; 7 bases map to TRBD1. Losses at the gene ends were 1 base for V and 3 bases for J; bases not matched to a gene: 6. Germline V gene lookup returns CDR1 MNHNS and CDR2 SASEGT. CDR3 size: 15 residues. In DNA form, the CDR3 reads TGTGCCAGCAGTGAAGTACAGGGGTCGGTCTACGAGCAGTACTTC. Its protein product is CASSEVQGSVYEQYF.

The gene calls are TRBV25-1 and TRBJ2-1; D not resolved. V lost 6 bases to trimming and J lost 6 bases, with 21 bases between them. CDR3 length: 16 amino acids. CDR1 MGHDK and CDR2 SYGVNS come from the germline V gene. CDR3 residues: CASRLSRWPGGNEQFF. The CDR3 nucleotides are TGTGCCAGCAGGCTCTCGAGGTGGCCCGGTGGCAATGAGCAGTTCTTC.

V and J are TRBV4-1 and TRBJ2-7, with 7 bases fitting TRBD1. CDR3 length: 15 residues. Germline assignment: CDR1 MGHRA and CDR2 YSYEKL. V gave up 4 bases and J gave up 2 bases; unmatched junction bases: 8. CDR3 coding DNA: TGCGCCAGCAGCCCCGGCGGACAGGTCACCTACGAGCAGTACTTC. Its protein product is CASSPGGQVTYEQYF.

This clone was detected many times. The chain is built from TRBV13 and TRBJ2-5, with 8 positions matching TRBD1. Trimming at V came to 6 bases and at J to 0 bases, leaving 3 bases not matched to a gene. The germline CDR1 and CDR2 sequences are PRHDT and FYEKMQ (reference sequence). This CDR3 is 14 amino acids long. The CDR3 region is CASSLQGDQETQYF. The CDR3 coding sequence is TGTGCCAGCAGTCTACAGGGGGACCAAGAGACCCAGTACTTC.

The chain joins TRBV11-3 to TRBJ2-3; TRBD1 matches at 8 bases. Germline CDR1 reads SGHNT; CDR2 reads YENEEA. CDR3 length: 14 amino acids. J lost 4 bases, V lost 1 base, and 1 base had no gene match. CDR3 sequence (DNA): TGTGCCAGCAGCTTAGGGACAGGGTCAGATACGCAGTATTTT. Its protein product is CASSLGTGSDTQYF. The entire variable domain, with the rest obtained from reference TRBV11-3 and TRBJ2-3, is as follows: EAGVVQSPRYKIIEKKQPVAFWCNPISGHNTLYWYLQNLGQGPELLIRYENEEAVDDSQLPKDRFSAERLKGVDSTLKIQPAELGDSAVYLCASSLGTGSDTQYFGPGTRLTVL.

The J gene is TRBJ2-7, the V gene TRBV6-1, with 9 bases matching TRBD1. This CDR3 has 17 amino acids. V was clipped by 0 bases and J by 5 bases; unmatched bases: 11. CDR1 is MNHNS and CDR2 is SASEGT in the germline V gene. The CDR3 region is CASSEALPGQGSHEQYF. CDR3 DNA: TGTGCCAGCAGTGAAGCGCTTCCGGGACAGGGTAGCCACGAGCAGTACTTC.

The chain employs TRBV4-2 and TRBJ2-2; a possible D gene is TRBD2 (5 bases). Trimming cost V 3 bases and J 6 bases, with 11 bases left between them. The CDR3 sequence is 14 residues long. Germline CDR1 LGHNA, CDR2 YNFKEQ. The CDR3 loop reads CASSQSAGSGELFF. The CDR3 region has the DNA TGTGCCAGCAGCCAGTCCGCGGGTTCCGGGGAGCTGTTTTTT.

This chain connects TRBV6-5 to TRBJ2-5; TRBD2 agrees at 10 bases. CDR1 and CDR2 (germline): MNHEY, SVGAGI. CDR3 size: 15 residues. V was pared by 5 bases and J by 1 base, with 4 bases of the junction left unmatched. CDR3 residues: CASSLAGVLQETQYF. The CDR3 DNA reads as TGTGCCAGCAGTCTAGCGGGGGTGCTCCAAGAGACCCAGTACTTC.

The chain joins TRBV4-2 to TRBJ2-2, with TRBD1 matching over 9 bases. Germline V CDR1 and CDR2: LGHNA, YNFKEQ. This CDR3 spans 16 amino acids. The trim removed 0 bases at V and 3 bases at J, leaving 2 bases unmatched. CDR3 residues: CASSQDTGGYTGELFF. CDR3 coding DNA: TGTGCCAGCAGCCAAGATACAGGGGGCTACACCGGGGAGCTGTTTTTT.

The chain recombines TRBV28 with TRBJ1-2; a possible D gene is TRBD1 (6 bases). The V and J ends lost 7 bases and 4 bases respectively, with 16 bases between them. CDR3 length equals 14 residues. Germline loops: CDR1 MDHEN, CDR2 SYDVKM. For the CDR3, the DNA is TGTGCCAGCACCGGGACACCGGGAAGCTATGGCTACACCTTC. Protein: CASTGTPGSYGYTF.

This clone was recorded only once. The chain has TRBV7-3 and TRBJ1-1; tentatively, D is TRBD1 (5 bases). V gave up 6 bases and J gave up 0 bases, with 11 bases separating them. CDR3 length equals 14 residues. The germline CDR1 and CDR2 sequences are SGHTA and FQGTGA. CDR3 region: CASRRGTVNTEAFF. As DNA, the CDR3 is TGTGCCAGCAGGCGGGGGACGGTGAACACTGAAGCTTTCTTT. Variable domain in full (rest from reference TRBV7-3 and TRBJ1-1): GAGVSQTPSNKVTEKGKYVELRCDPISGHTALYWYRQSLGQGPEFLIYFQGTGAADDSGLPNDRFFAVRPEGSVSTLKIQRTERGDSAVYLCASRRGTVNTEAFFGQGTRLTVV.

This clone is a singleton in its sample. This chain links TRBV9 with TRBJ2-5, with 7 bases aligning to TRBD2. The CDR3 contains 21 residues. From germline, CDR1 is SGDLS and CDR2 YYNGEE. After removal of 2 bases from V and 2 bases from J, the junction contained 24 bases not matched to a gene. CDR3 DNA: TGTGCCAGCAGCGTTGGGTCCTTCTCGGGGGTTCTGCCGGGGGGACAAGAGACCCAGTACTTC. Protein sequence: CASSVGSFSGVLPGGQETQYF.

The chain recombines TRBV28 with TRBJ1-3; 8 bases are a match to TRBD1. Looked up from germline, CDR1 is MDHEN and CDR2 is SYDVKM. J lost 0 bases, V lost 10 bases, and 5 bases had no gene match. The CDR3 is 14 amino acids. The CDR3: CATRDRGSGNTIYF. The CDR3, as DNA: TGTGCCACCCGTGACAGGGGCTCTGGAAACACCATATATTTT.

The chain links TRBV6-5 to TRBJ2-2; maybe TRBD1 (6 bases). The CDR3 loop spans 15 amino acids. Germline assignment: CDR1 MNHEY and CDR2 SVGAGI. The V and J ends lost 6 bases and 5 bases respectively, with 16 bases between them. In DNA form, the CDR3 reads TGTGCCAGCAGGGTCGTACAGGGCGGTACCGGGGAGCTGTTTTTT. As protein: CASRVVQGGTGELFF.

The rearrangement joins TRBV5-1 to TRBJ2-7; possibly TRBD2 for D (5 bases). The V end was cut by 4 bases, the J end by 7 bases, with 21 bases between. The CDR3 consists of 15 residues. The germline V gene has CDR1 SGHRS and CDR2 YFSETQ. Written as DNA, the CDR3 is TGCGCCAGCAGCCGGGGAGTCCCGGCTTTGGGGGAGCAGTACTTC. Translating it yields CASSRGVPALGEQYF.

The CDR3 is CASSLAEGSGANSPLHF. The CDR3 DNA sequence: TGTGCCAGCAGCTTGGCCGAAGGTAGCGGGGCCAATTCACCCCTCCACTTT. The chain carries TRBV5-4 and TRBJ1-6, with TRBD1 as a possible D gene (5 bases). With 0 bases removed from V and 7 bases from J, the gap between germline ends came to 17 bases. CDR1 is SGHNT and CDR2 is YYREEE in the germline V gene (reference sequence). The CDR3 totals 17 residues.

The chain combines TRBV19 with TRBJ1-1; D gene uncertain. The germline V and J ends were trimmed by 3 bases and 0 bases, with 11 bases remaining between them. The CDR3 has 15 amino acids. The germline V gene has CDR1 LNHDA and CDR2 SQIVND (reference sequence). The CDR3 DNA reads as TGTGCCAGTAGTATCCCTCACTCGGTGAACACTGAAGCTTTCTTT. Its protein is CASSIPHSVNTEAFF.